These 29 T cell receptor beta chains were sequenced from one sample in a study of T cells in localized non-small cell lung cancer. Method: immunoSEQ multiplex PCR; TCRdb's copy keeps in-frame clones and lacks some. The sample yields about 43,000 clones, 75% to 95% seen once. The sample was PBMCs, taken before any cancer treatment. The source of these receptors is a woman aged 40 to 75 with stage II lung adenocarcinoma.

The chain employs TRBV6-1 and TRBJ1-5; D remains ambiguous. Trimming shortened V by 7 bases and J by 0 bases, and 13 bases separated the two germline ends. CDR1 and CDR2 (germline): MNHNS, SASEGT. This CDR3 comprises 15 residues. The CDR3 region has the DNA TGTGCCAGCATAGTAAGGTTTGATAGCAATCAGCCCCAGCATTTT. Amino acid sequence: CASIVRFDSNQPQHF.

The chain's CDR3 is CASSLTRAAAYGYTF. CDR3 nucleotides: TGTGCCAGCAGTTTAACGAGGGCCGCCGCCTATGGCTACACCTTC. The chain has TRBV28 and TRBJ1-2; no definite D call. Looked up from germline, CDR1 is MDHEN and CDR2 is SYDVKM. V lost 2 bases to trimming and J lost 4 bases, with 14 bases between them. The CDR3 is made up of 15 amino acids.

The chain recombines TRBV28 with TRBJ1-5; the D is unclear. V dropped 2 bases and J dropped 0 bases, with 5 bases sitting between them. The germline CDR1 and CDR2 sequences are MDHEN and SYDVKM. This CDR3 comprises 14 residues. Here the CDR3 DNA reads TGTGCCAGCAGTTTAGGGAATAGCAATCAGCCCCAGCATTTT. This gives the protein CASSLGNSNQPQHF. Together with reference TRBV28 and TRBJ1-5, the CDR3 gives the full variable domain: DVKVTQSSRYLVKRTGEKVFLECVQDMDHENMFWYRQDPGLGLRLIYFSYDVKMKEKGDIPEGYSVSREKKERFSLILESASTNQTSMYLCASSLGNSNQPQHFGDGTRLSIL.

The chain links TRBV9 to TRBJ1-2; no clear D gene. Germline loops: CDR1 SGDLS, CDR2 YYNGEE. Trimming took 0 bases from V and 1 from J, leaving 7 bases between them. This CDR3 is built from 14 residues. This CDR3 is CASSVDPVNYGYTF. The CDR3 DNA sequence: TGTGCCAGCAGCGTAGATCCGGTTAACTATGGCTACACCTTC.

The chain couples TRBV5-4 to TRBJ2-1; TRBD1 matches at 10 bases. Germline assignment: CDR1 SGHNT and CDR2 YYREEE (reference sequence). V was pared by 4 bases and J by 6 bases, with 7 bases of the junction left unmatched. The CDR3 sequence is 15 residues long. Here the CDR3 reads CASSIPGQGGNEQFF. As DNA, the CDR3 is TGTGCCAGCAGCATACCCGGACAGGGGGGCAATGAGCAGTTCTTC. The entire variable domain, with the rest obtained from reference TRBV5-4 and TRBJ2-1, is as follows: ETGVTQSPTHLIKTRGQQVTLRCSSQSGHNTVSWYQQALGQGPQFIFQYYREEENGRGNFPPRFSGLQFPNYSSELNVNALELDDSALYLCASSIPGQGGNEQFFGPGTRLTVL.

The rearrangement joins TRBV4-1 to TRBJ2-5; 8 nucleotides match TRBD1. Losses at the gene ends were 2 bases for V and 5 bases for J; bases not matched to a gene: 7. From germline, CDR1 is MGHRA and CDR2 YSYEKL. This CDR3 has 15 amino acids. CDR3 sequence: CASSQLGQGMETQYF. The DNA of the CDR3 is TGCGCCAGCAGCCAATTAGGACAGGGTATGGAGACCCAGTACTTC.

The chain has TRBV18 and TRBJ1-1, with D perhaps TRBD1 (5 bases). The CDR3 length is 15 residues. Trimming shortened V by 3 bases and J by 0 bases, and 11 bases separated the two germline ends. Germline V gives CDR1 KGHSH, CDR2 LQKENI. CDR3 DNA: TGTGCCAGCTCACCCCCCCAGACAGTGAACACTGAAGCTTTCTTT. This translates into CASSPPQTVNTEAFF.

The V call is TRBV5-1, the J call TRBJ2-1; TRBD2 might be the D (6 bases). Trimming left V 6 bases short and J 0 bases short, with 7 bases between. Germline CDR1 is SGHRS and CDR2 is YFSETQ. The CDR3 runs to 13 residues. The CDR3 spells CASTTSSYNEQFF. The DNA of the CDR3 is TGCGCCAGCACGACTAGCTCCTACAATGAGCAGTTCTTC. The full variable domain, rest sourced from reference TRBV5-1 and TRBJ2-1, is KAGVTQTPRYLIKTRGQQVTLSCSPISGHRSVSWYQQTPGQGLQFLFEYFSETQRNKGNFPGRFSGRQFSNSRSEMNVSTLELGDSALYLCASTTSSYNEQFFGPGTRLTVL.

The CDR3 nucleotides are TGTGCCAGCGCCCGGGACAGTGGAAACATTCAGTACTTC. Its protein is CASARDSGNIQYF. The rearrangement joins TRBV9 to TRBJ2-4, with 7 bases that match TRBD1. Germline V gene data show CDR1 as SGDLS and CDR2 as YYNGEE. The CDR3 loop spans 13 amino acids. V lost 7 bases, J lost 6 bases, and 7 bases stayed unmatched.

V gene TRBV5-5 combines with J gene TRBJ1-4; no definite D call. There are 14 residues in the CDR3. Between the trimmed V and J ends, which lost 2 bases and 10 bases, there was a span of 15 bases. Germline values: CDR1 SGHKS, CDR2 YYEKEE (reference sequence). The CDR3 is CASSFRDNEGKLFF. CDR3 in DNA: TGTGCCAGCAGCTTCCGGGATAATGAGGGAAAACTGTTTTTT.

The chain couples TRBV7-2 to TRBJ2-7; 12 bases align to TRBD1. The V segment lost 5 bases and the J segment 5 bases; nucleotides outside the gene matches: 4. CDR3 length: 14 residues. Germline CDR1 is SGHTA and CDR2 is FQGNSA. CDR3 region: CASSRDRGLNEQYF. CDR3 in DNA: TGTGCCAGCAGCCGGGACAGGGGGCTCAACGAGCAGTACTTC.

V gene TRBV28 combines with J gene TRBJ2-2, with D unresolved. The germline V and J ends were trimmed by 4 bases and 11 bases, with 11 bases remaining between them. The CDR3 extends over 12 amino acids. CDR1 and CDR2 from the germline V gene are MDHEN and SYDVKM. The DNA for the CDR3 is TGTGCCAGCAGTTCGTTCGCCCTAGAGCTGTTTTTT. Protein product: CASSSFALELFF. Using reference TRBV28 and TRBJ2-2 for the parts outside the CDR3, the full variable domain is DVKVTQSSRYLVKRTGEKVFLECVQDMDHENMFWYRQDPGLGLRLIYFSYDVKMKEKGDIPEGYSVSREKKERFSLILESASTNQTSMYLCASSSFALELFFGEGSRLTVL.

This chain connects TRBV5-1 to TRBJ1-1; D call uncertain. This CDR3 region has 15 residues. Trimming left V 4 bases short and J 2 bases short, with 15 bases between. Germline CDR1 SGHRS, CDR2 YFSETQ. The CDR3 spells CASSPRSELNTEAFF. The CDR3 nucleotides read TGCGCCAGCAGCCCCCGGTCCGAATTAAACACTGAAGCTTTCTTT.

V is TRBV18 and J is TRBJ1-4; D gene unclear. The CDR3 covers 16 residues. Deletions cut 2 bases from V and 3 bases from J, with 13 bases between. From germline, CDR1 is KGHSH and CDR2 LQKENI. For the CDR3, the DNA is TGTGCCAGCTCACCAAAGGGAATGTCGGCTAATGAAAAACTGTTTTTT. Protein product: CASSPKGMSANEKLFF.

V and J are TRBV19 and TRBJ2-5; the D gene could be TRBD1 or TRBD2 (5 bases each). The CDR3 is 18 residues long. Germline V lookup: CDR1 LNHDA, CDR2 SQIVND (reference sequence). V lost 2 bases and J lost 3, with 22 bases in between. CDR3 in amino acids: CASSIMGLAESVEETQYF. Written as DNA, the CDR3 is TGTGCCAGTAGTATAATGGGGCTAGCAGAATCAGTGGAAGAGACCCAGTACTTC.

The gene calls are TRBV10-3 and TRBJ2-7; 9 bases are shared with TRBD1. The CDR3 has 14 amino acids. Germline assignment: CDR1 ENHRY and CDR2 SYGVKD. Germline trimming cut 4 bases from V and 6 bases from J; bases unmatched to any gene: 7. CDR3 bases: TGTGCCATCAGTGCACAGGGGGCCTTAGGCGAGCAGTACTTC. It is translated as CAISAQGALGEQYF.

V usage is TRBV19 and J usage is TRBJ2-1; 8 nucleotides match TRBD1. Trimming removed 7 bases from V and 7 bases from J; junction bases left unmatched: 6. From germline, CDR1 is LNHDA and CDR2 SQIVND (reference sequence). This CDR3 spans 13 amino acids. CDR3: CASTRTGINEQFF. In DNA form, the CDR3 reads TGTGCCAGTACACGGACAGGGATTAATGAGCAGTTCTTC.

V is TRBV6-6 and J is TRBJ1-5, with D uncertain. The CDR3 has 15 residues. Looked up from germline, CDR1 is MNHNY and CDR2 is SVGAGI (reference sequence). Between the trimmed V and J ends, which lost 7 bases and 0 bases, there was a span of 13 bases. CDR3 bases: TGTGCCAGCAACAAGGGAGTCTATAGCAATCAGCCCCAGCATTTT. It is translated as CASNKGVYSNQPQHF.

The gene calls are TRBV7-7 and TRBJ2-7; D ambiguous. CDR1 is SSHAT, CDR2 FNYEAQ, per germline (reference sequence). V lost 3 bases and J lost 5, with 11 bases in between. The CDR3 runs to 13 residues. The CDR3 nucleotides are TGTGCCAGCAGCTTTTTAGGCGGCGACGAGCAGTACTTC. Protein product: CASSFLGGDEQYF.

The gene calls are TRBV5-4 and TRBJ1-1; D is unresolved. The CDR3 covers 13 residues. The germline V and J ends were trimmed by 4 bases and 8 bases, with 15 bases remaining between them. Germline CDR1 is SGHNT and CDR2 is YYREEE (reference sequence). Written as DNA, the CDR3 is TGTGCCAGCAGCCTTGACCTCCTACGGGAAGCTTTCTTT. This codes for CASSLDLLREAFF.

This clone was seen a few times. V and J are TRBV20-1 and TRBJ2-7; D unresolved. CDR1 is DFQATT, CDR2 SNEGSKA, per germline (reference sequence). Between the trimmed V and J ends, which lost 3 bases and 3 bases, there was a span of 6 bases. This CDR3 is 11 amino acids long. The CDR3 DNA follows: TGCAGTGCTAGTACCGGCTACGAGCAGTACTTC. Translation: CSASTGYEQYF.

The chain is built from TRBV6-1 and TRBJ2-1; no definite D call. CDR1 MNHNS and CDR2 SASEGT come from the germline V gene. V lost 4 bases and J lost 9, with 7 bases in between. There are 11 residues in the CDR3. As DNA, the CDR3 is TGTGCCAGCAGTGCCCTACGTGAGCAGTTCTTC. Translated, it gives CASSALREQFF.

This clone was picked up a small number of times. The V gene is TRBV28, the J gene TRBJ1-3, with 11 bases matching TRBD1. Losses at the gene ends were 6 bases for V and 2 bases for J; bases not matched to a gene: 3. The CDR3 totals 15 residues. Germline V CDR1 and CDR2: MDHEN, SYDVKM. As DNA, the CDR3 is TGTGCCAGCAGCCTGGGACAGGGGGCTGGAAACACCATATATTTT. Translating gives CASSLGQGAGNTIYF. Based on the CDR3 plus reference TRBV28 and TRBJ1-3, the full variable domain is DVKVTQSSRYLVKRTGEKVFLECVQDMDHENMFWYRQDPGLGLRLIYFSYDVKMKEKGDIPEGYSVSREKKERFSLILESASTNQTSMYLCASSLGQGAGNTIYFGEGSWLTVV.

The rearrangement joins TRBV29-1 to TRBJ1-2, with D possibly being TRBD1 (5 bases). This CDR3 region has 13 residues. The V and J ends lost 3 bases and 8 bases respectively, with 16 bases between them. Germline-derived CDR1 and CDR2 are SQVTM and ANQGSEA. This CDR3 reads CSVDTEGSGGYTF. The CDR3 DNA reads as TGCAGCGTTGATACCGAGGGGTCGGGGGGCTACACCTTC. Full variable domain (outside the CDR3, taken from reference TRBV29-1 and TRBJ1-2): SAVISQKPSRDICQRGTSLTIQCQVDSQVTMMFWYRQQPGQSLTLIATANQGSEATYESGFVIDKFPISRPNLTFSTLTVSNMSPEDSSIYLCSVDTEGSGGYTFGSGTRLTVV.

V and J are TRBV28 and TRBJ2-7, with 8 bases lining up with TRBD2. The CDR3 has 14 amino acids. Trimming at V came to 6 bases and at J to 4 bases, leaving 8 bases not matched to a gene. The germline CDR1 and CDR2 sequences are MDHEN and SYDVKM. In DNA form, the CDR3 reads TGTGCCAGCAGACGGGGGGGGAGAGGTTACGAGCAGTACTTC. The encoded protein is CASRRGGRGYEQYF. The variable domain in full, completed from reference TRBV28 and TRBJ2-7, reads DVKVTQSSRYLVKRTGEKVFLECVQDMDHENMFWYRQDPGLGLRLIYFSYDVKMKEKGDIPEGYSVSREKKERFSLILESASTNQTSMYLCASRRGGRGYEQYFGPGTRLTVT.

The CDR3 coding sequence is TGTGCCACCAGCGTCGGAGGGCCCCAGCATTTT. Residues: CATSVGGPQHF. This sequence joins TRBV15 and TRBJ1-5, with D hard to call. The germline CDR1 and CDR2 sequences are LNHNV and YYDKDF (reference sequence). This CDR3 region has 11 residues. The ends were cut back, 5 bases at V and 9 bases at J, with 8 bases in the middle.

This chain connects TRBV5-4 to TRBJ2-7; TRBD1 agrees at 9 bases. The CDR3 has 15 amino acids. Germline-derived CDR1 and CDR2 are SGHNT and YYREEE (reference sequence). Germline trimming cut 3 bases from V and 3 bases from J; bases unmatched to any gene: 7. For the CDR3, the DNA is TGTGCCAGCAGCTCACAGGGGGCGAAAATCTACGAGCAGTACTTC. Protein sequence: CASSSQGAKIYEQYF.

This chain uses TRBV19 with TRBJ2-1, with 9 bases matching TRBD1. V shed 5 bases and J 5 bases; nucleotides not matched to a gene: 7. This CDR3 has 15 amino acids. CDR1 and CDR2 from the germline V gene are LNHDA and SQIVND (reference sequence). The CDR3 DNA sequence: TGTGCCAGTAGTCCCCGGACAGGGGCCCACAATGAGCAGTTCTTC. Its translation: CASSPRTGAHNEQFF.

This rearrangement joins TRBV18 to TRBJ2-7, with D uncertain. There are 14 residues in the CDR3. From germline, CDR1 is KGHSH and CDR2 LQKENI. Trimming cost V 6 bases and J 3 bases, with 15 bases left between them. The CDR3 region is CASSPSDVSYEQYF. The CDR3 bases are TGTGCCAGCTCCCCCTCGGACGTTAGCTACGAGCAGTACTTC.